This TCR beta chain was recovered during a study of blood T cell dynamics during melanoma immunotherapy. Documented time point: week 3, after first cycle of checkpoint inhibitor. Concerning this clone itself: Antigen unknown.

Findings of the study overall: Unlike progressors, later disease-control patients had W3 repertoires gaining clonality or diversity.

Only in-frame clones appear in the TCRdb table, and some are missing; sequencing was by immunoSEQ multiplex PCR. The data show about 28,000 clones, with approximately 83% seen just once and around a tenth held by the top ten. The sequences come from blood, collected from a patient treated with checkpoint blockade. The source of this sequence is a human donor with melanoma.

This chain's CDR3 is CASAGSSYNEQFF. CDR3 DNA: TGTGCCAGCGCGGGGTCCAGTTACAATGAGCAGTTCTTC. This chain joins TRBV9 and TRBJ2-1; the D gene is possibly TRBD2 (6 bases). Trimming removed 7 bases at V and 4 bases at J, with 12 bases between. In germline, CDR1 is SGDLS, CDR2 YYNGEE. The CDR3 runs 13 residues.